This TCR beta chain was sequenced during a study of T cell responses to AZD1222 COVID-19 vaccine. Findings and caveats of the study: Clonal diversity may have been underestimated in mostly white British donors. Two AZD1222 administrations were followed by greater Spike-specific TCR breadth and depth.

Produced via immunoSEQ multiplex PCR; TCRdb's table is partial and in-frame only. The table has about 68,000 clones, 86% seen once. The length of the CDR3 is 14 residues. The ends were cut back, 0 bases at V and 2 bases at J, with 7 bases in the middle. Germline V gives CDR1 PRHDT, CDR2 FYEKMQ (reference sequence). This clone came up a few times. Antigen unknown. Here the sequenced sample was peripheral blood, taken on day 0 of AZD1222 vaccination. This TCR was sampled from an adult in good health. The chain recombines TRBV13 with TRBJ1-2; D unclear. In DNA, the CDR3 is TGTGCCAGCAGCTTAGGCGGCAGCAACTATGGCTACACCTTC. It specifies CASSLGGSNYGYTF.